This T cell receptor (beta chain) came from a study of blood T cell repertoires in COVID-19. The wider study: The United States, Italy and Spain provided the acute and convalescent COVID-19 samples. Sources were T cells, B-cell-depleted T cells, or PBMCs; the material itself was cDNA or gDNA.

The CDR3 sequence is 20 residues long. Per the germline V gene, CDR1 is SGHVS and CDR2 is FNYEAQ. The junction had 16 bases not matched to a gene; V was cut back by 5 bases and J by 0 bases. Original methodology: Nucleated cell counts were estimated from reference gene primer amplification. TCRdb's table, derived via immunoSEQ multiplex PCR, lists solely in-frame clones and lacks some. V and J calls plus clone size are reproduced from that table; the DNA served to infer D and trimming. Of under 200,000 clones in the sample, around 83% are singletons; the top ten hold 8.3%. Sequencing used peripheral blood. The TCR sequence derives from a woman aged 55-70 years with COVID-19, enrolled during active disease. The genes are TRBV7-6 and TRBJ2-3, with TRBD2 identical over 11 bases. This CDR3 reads CASSRRLLAGGSYSTDTQYF. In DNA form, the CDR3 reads TGTGCCAGCAGCCGCAGACTTCTAGCGGGGGGTTCCTATAGCACAGATACGCAGTATTTT.